This T cell receptor beta chain was retrieved from a study of vaccination and CD4 T cells after COVID-19. Regarding this clonotype: Its antigen remains unknown.

Once obtained from cultured CD4+ T cells, the DNA was sequenced using the Oncomine TCR Beta short-read assay. TCRdb re-analysed the PCR reads in MiXCR, keeping a single row per CDR3 protein. In the table there are more than 9,500 distinct CDR3 sequences, about three fifths of which are singletons. The CDR3 length is 15 residues. V dropped 1 base and J dropped 2; count of bases not matched to a gene: 2. Per germline, CDR1 MNHNS and CDR2 SASEGT. Specified treatment: roughly ten-day PBMC culture with coronavirus spike peptide pools or control peptides (ViraFEST assay). With peptide pools, ViraFEST first expanded antigen-specific T cells and afterwards sequenced their TCRs. Study-wide findings and caveats: For convalescent patients, 304 of the 307 vaccine-specific clones analyzed were classified as spike mono-reactive.

The TCR sequence derives from a human donor who had recovered from COVID-19. This chain joins TRBV6-1 and TRBJ2-7; 10 positions match TRBD1. Specimen: CD4+ T cells from blood, cultured in vitro. CDR3 sequence: CASSEEGTGAYEQYF. In DNA, the CDR3 is TGTGCCAGCAGTGAAGAGGGGACAGGGGCCTACGAGCAGTACTTC.